The rows below give T cell receptor beta chains drawn from one sample of a study of vaccination and CD4 T cells after COVID-19. These receptors lack a known antigen. Each CDR3 protein is one row after TCRdb ran MiXCR on the PCR reads. The sample carries about 8,600 distinct CDR3 sequences, approximately 57% recorded once. The sequences come from cultured CD4+ T cells from blood, collected after SARS-CoV-2 vaccination. The receptors originated from a human donor with COVID-19. CDR3s include the opening cysteine and the closing phenylalanine or tryptophan. A D gene is named only where the DNA matches it firmly. Some rows have no size entry. The others give once, few or many, or a class for an expanded clone.

>.|TRBJ2-5|TRBV6-2/TRBV6-3|TRBD1
TGTGCCAGCAACGCCCAGGGGGCGAGGGAGACCCAGTACTTC
CASNAQGARETQYF
>.|TRBJ1-1|TRBV7-6|.
TGTGCCAGCAGCTTACCAACTGGAACTGAAGCTTTCTTT
CASSLPTGTEAFF
>large|TRBJ1-2|TRBV6-2/TRBV6-3|.
TGTGCCAGCAGTTCCCGGGGCGCGTTCGGCTACACCTTC
CASSSRGAFGYTF
>few|TRBJ1-6|TRBV7-9|.
TGTGCCAGCAGCTTAGGGGACAATTATAATTCACCCCTCCACTTT
CASSLGDNYNSPLHF
>.|TRBJ2-7|TRBV20-1|.
TGCAGTGCTAGCGGGGCCGGTCCTACGGAGCAGTACTTC
CSASGAGPTEQYF
>.|TRBJ1-6|TRBV6-1|.
TGTGCCAGCAGCTCGCGGGACATTAATTCACCCCTCCACTTT
CASSSRDINSPLHF
>few|TRBJ2-2|TRBV6-1|TRBD1
TGTGCCAGCAGAAAGACAGGGGCGACGAACACCGGGGAGCTGTTTTTT
CASRKTGATNTGELFF
>.|TRBJ2-7|TRBV14|TRBD1
TGTGCCAGCAGCCAATTGGACAGGGGTTCCTACGAGCAGTACTTC
CASSQLDRGSYEQYF
>.|TRBJ2-7|TRBV5-4|TRBD1
TGTGCCAGCAGCAAAACAGGGGGCGGCTACGAGCAGTACTTC
CASSKTGGGYEQYF
>once|TRBJ2-2|TRBV7-9|.
TGTGCCAGCAGCCGCCGACCGGGGGCCGACGGGGAGCTGTTTTTT
CASSRRPGADGELFF
>once|TRBJ1-5|TRBV7-2|.
TGTGCCAGCAGCTTAGGACAGAATCAGCCCCAGCATTTT
CASSLGQNQPQHF
>few|TRBJ2-3|TRBV6-5|TRBD2
TGTGCCAGCAGTTACTCGGGACTATCATATGATACGCAGTATTTT
CASSYSGLSYDTQYF
>.|TRBJ1-6|TRBV27|TRBD1
TGTGCCAGCAGTCCGTACCGGGACAGGGGTTCACCCCTCCACTTT
CASSPYRDRGSPLHF
>.|TRBJ1-2|TRBV28|.
TGTGCCAGCACTCGGGCCACCTTCGCTGGCTACACCTTC
CASTRATFAGYTF
>.|TRBJ2-5|TRBV30|.
TGTGCCTGGAGTGATCTAGGCCTCCTATCGGCCCAGTACTTC
CAWSDLGLLSAQYF
>.|TRBJ1-4|TRBV7-9|.
TGTGCCAGTAGCTTAGCGCTTACAGAACTTCCCGAAAAACTGTTTTTT
CASSLALTELPEKLFF
>few|TRBJ1-5|TRBV19|TRBD1
TGTGCCAGTAGGGCGACAGGGGAGGGCAATCAGCCCCAGCATTTT
CASRATGEGNQPQHF
>few|TRBJ1-5|TRBV27|.
TGTGCCAGCAGTTTAGGAAGGGGCTATAGCAATCAGCCCCAGCATTTT
CASSLGRGYSNQPQHF
>.|TRBJ2-1|TRBV20-1|TRBD2
TGCAGTGCGCCGCGGGGGGGGTGGAATGAGCAGTTCTTC
CSAPRGGWNEQFF
>medium-sized|TRBJ1-5|TRBV7-8|.
TGTGCCAGCAGCTTAGTGGGGGCAGTTAATCAGCCCCAGCATTTT
CASSLVGAVNQPQHF
>few|TRBJ1-1|TRBV6-1|TRBD1
TGTGCCAGCAGGGGGGGACAGAGCTACACTGAAGCTTTCTTT
CASRGGQSYTEAFF
>.|TRBJ2-5|TRBV6-5|.
TGTGCCAGCAGTTATGCGAGAACTGAAGAGACCCAGTACTTC
CASSYARTEETQYF
>.|TRBJ1-5|TRBV27|TRBD1
TGTGCCAGCAGTTCACGACAGGGGCCAACTTCCTTCAATCAGCCCCAGCATTTT
CASSSRQGPTSFNQPQHF
>.|TRBJ1-5|TRBV7-2|.
TGTGCCAGCAGCCGGGACGGCGAGCCCAATCAGCCCCAGCATTTT
CASSRDGEPNQPQHF
>.|TRBJ1-5|TRBV24-1|.
TGTGCCACCAGTGAATTCGAACAGCCCCAGCATTTT
CATSEFEQPQHF
>.|TRBJ1-5|TRBV5-3|.
TGTGCCAGCAGCCAGAGGTTAGGGAACGCCCAGCCCCAGCATTTT
CASSQRLGNAQPQHF
>.|TRBJ2-5|TRBV19|.
TGTGCCAGTAGTAGGTTGGACTCCCGGAAGACCCAGTACTTC
CASSRLDSRKTQYF
>.|TRBJ2-3|TRBV7-3|.
TGTGCCAGCAGCCCATTGACTAGGGCAGATACGCAGTATTTT
CASSPLTRADTQYF
>few|TRBJ1-5|TRBV12-3/TRBV12-4|TRBD1
TGTGCCAGCAGATTGACAGGGTTACTCAATCAGCCCCAGCATTTT
CASRLTGLLNQPQHF
>.|TRBJ2-5|TRBV11-3|.
TGTGCCAGCAGCTTAGATCGGGTTGGGACCCAGTACTTC
CASSLDRVGTQYF
>.|TRBJ1-3|TRBV6-1|.
TGTGAAGCCTCGGGGTCTGGAAACACCATATATTTT
CEASGSGNTIYF
>.|TRBJ2-7|TRBV11-1|.
TGTGCCAGCAGCAGAGGTGAGGGGTCCTACGAGCAGTACTTC
CASSRGEGSYEQYF
>.|TRBJ1-3|TRBV20-1|.
TGCAGTGCTAGAGATCACGCCGGGCGCTCTGGAAACACCATATATTTT
CSARDHAGRSGNTIYF
>.|TRBJ2-5|TRBV19|.
TGTGCCAGTAGGGCGGGGAGTTTGGTCGAAGAGACCCAGTACTTC
CASRAGSLVEETQYF
>.|TRBJ1-1|TRBV7-9|TRBD1
TGTGCCAGCAGCCAGGACAGGGGTTTTACTGAAGCTTTCTTT
CASSQDRGFTEAFF
>.|TRBJ1-6|TRBV6-2/TRBV6-3|TRBD1
TGTGCCAGCAGTTACCTCGAAGGCCCGACAGGGCTCGGGCCCCTCCACTTT
CASSYLEGPTGLGPLHF
>.|TRBJ2-3|TRBV2|TRBD2
TGTGCCAGCAGCGCAGTAGCGGGAAGCACAGATACGCAGTATTTT
CASSAVAGSTDTQYF
>.|TRBJ1-5|TRBV2|.
TGTGCCAGTGAAGGGTGGGCAGGTGGGCAGCCCCAGCATTTT
CASEGWAGGQPQHF
>.|TRBJ2-5|TRBV6-2/TRBV6-3|TRBD1
TGTGCCAGCAGTTACTCGAGGGGGCAGGGGAAAAAGACCCAGTACTTC
CASSYSRGQGKKTQYF
>.|TRBJ2-2|TRBV7-2|.
TGTACCAGCAGCTTAGGGGCAGGGGGGAGGACCGGGGAGCTGTTTTTT
CTSSLGAGGRTGELFF
>.|TRBJ2-7|TRBV10-1|TRBD2
TGCGCCAGCAGTCGGACTAGCGGACTCTTCTACGAGCAGTACTTC
CASSRTSGLFYEQYF
>.|TRBJ1-6|TRBV11-2|.
TGTGCCAGCAGCTTAGATTTTCGGGTAGGTAATTCACCCCTCCACTTT
CASSLDFRVGNSPLHF
>.|TRBJ2-1|TRBV7-9|TRBD2
TGTGCCAGCAGCCAGCTAGCGGGTTACCCCAATGAGCAGTTCTTC
CASSQLAGYPNEQFF
>.|TRBJ1-1|TRBV6-5|.
TGTGCCAGCAGTTACTCGAACGAAGGGCTAACAGAAGCTTTCTTT
CASSYSNEGLTEAFF
>once|TRBJ2-5|TRBV6-1|TRBD2
TGTGCCAGCAGTGAACAGAGCGGGGGTAGGGAGACCCAGTACTTC
CASSEQSGGRETQYF
>.|TRBJ2-1|TRBV6-4|TRBD2
TGTGCCAGCAGCAAAACTAGCGGGGGATTGGGGAATGAGCAGTTCTTC
CASSKTSGGLGNEQFF
>.|TRBJ2-3|TRBV20-1|.
TGCAGTGCTAGGAGCCCCCCAAGGCCAGGAAGCCAGGATACGCAGTATTTT
CSARSPPRPGSQDTQYF
>.|TRBJ1-5|TRBV18|TRBD1
TGTGCCAGCTCCCCCCAACAGGGGGCAAGCAATCAGCCCCAGCATTTT
CASSPQQGASNQPQHF
>.|TRBJ1-4|TRBV20-1|.
TGCAGTGCTAGAGCTCAGGGGAGTGAAAAACTGTTTTTT
CSARAQGSEKLFF
>.|TRBJ2-1|TRBV9|.
TGTGCCAGCAGCCCCCGCGCCGGGCGGAATGAGCAGTTCTTC
CASSPRAGRNEQFF
>.|TRBJ1-6|TRBV11-3|.
TGTGCCAGCAGCCCAGGGGCGTCGAGCAGGGGTGGTTCACCCCTCCACTTT
CASSPGASSRGGSPLHF
>once|TRBJ1-1|TRBV7-6|.
TGTGCCAGCAGCTTTCGCCCCCCTGGGTTGGGAGCCTCTGAAGCTTTCTTT
CASSFRPPGLGASEAFF
>.|TRBJ1-5|TRBV10-3|.
TGTGCCATCAGTGAGGTCAGCTCCAATCAGCCCCAGCATTTT
CAISEVSSNQPQHF
>.|TRBJ2-7|TRBV6-5|.
TGTGCCAGCAGTTATAGGGACGGGGCCTACGAGCAGTACTTC
CASSYRDGAYEQYF
>.|TRBJ2-3|TRBV6-1|TRBD2
TGTGCCACCAGGGCTAGCGGGGGCACAGATACGCAGTATTTT
CATRASGGTDTQYF
>.|TRBJ2-3|TRBV25-1|.
TGTGCCAGCAGTGGTGTCAGGGCGTTAACAGATACGCAGTATTTT
CASSGVRALTDTQYF
>.|TRBJ2-1|TRBV18|TRBD2
TGTGCCAGCTCACCCCCTAACCGGGGGGGCTACAATGAGCAGTTCTTC
CASSPPNRGGYNEQFF
>.|TRBJ1-5|TRBV2|.
TGTGCCAGCAGTGATAACAGGGCGGGTCAGCCCCAGCATTTT
CASSDNRAGQPQHF
>.|TRBJ2-2|TRBV27|TRBD1
TGTGCCAGCAGACCCAACGGACAGGTGAACACCGGGGAGCTGTTTTTT
CASRPNGQVNTGELFF